This T cell receptor beta chain was captured by sequencing in a study of cytomegalovirus exposure and HLA in healthy donors. This CDR3 has 17 amino acids. The ends were cut back, 3 bases at V and 0 bases at J, with 17 bases in the middle. Per the germline V gene, CDR1 is MDHEN and CDR2 is SYDVKM. Generated by immunoSEQ multiplex PCR, the TCRdb table keeps only in-frame clones and is missing some. The table includes 200,000 to 250,000 clones, more than 85% detected once. Points from the study as a whole: That first-cohort TCR clusters tended to co-occur in the approximately 110 validation repertoires was found in a later analysis. The study flagged some 180 TCR beta chains as cytomegalovirus-associated.

This clone was counted once. Its antigen remains unknown. The sequence derives from a man aged 18 to 29 in good health and CMV-seropositive. The rearrangement joins TRBV28 to TRBJ1-2; D unclear. Sequenced input: PBMCs. CDR3 sequence reads: CASSFSRVRPSNYGYTF. The DNA for the CDR3 is TGTGCCAGCAGTTTTTCTAGAGTGCGGCCGTCTAACTATGGCTACACCTTC.